These 17 T cell receptor beta chains originate from one sample sequenced in a study of blood T cells in healthy people across ages. Sample-barcoded 5' priming and a J-beta primer mix drove a second PCR of about 6 to 12 cycles. MiXCR, run by TCRdb on the 5' RACE reads, gives a single entry per CDR3 protein. The data show roughly 700,000 distinct CDR3 sequences, approximately 29% seen once. Sequencing used blood. The receptors were sampled from a woman of 80 years or more in good health.

A word on this clonotype: A much larger clone differs from this one at a single base, so this may be a read error. This rearrangement joins TRBV6-2 or TRBV6-3 to TRBJ2-5; 11 nucleotides agree with TRBD2. Germline assignment: CDR1 MNHEY and CDR2 SVGEGT. The CDR3 is made up of 13 amino acids. Losses at the gene ends were 2 bases for V and 11 bases for J; bases not matched to a gene: 4. CDR3 residues: CASSYPASGGQYF. The CDR3 nucleotides read TGTGCCAGCAGTTACCCGGCTAGCGGGGGGCAGTACTTC.

This clonotype was observed at least ten times. V gene TRBV6-6 combines with J gene TRBJ2-5; D is unclear. V was pared by 5 bases and J by 4 bases, with 11 bases between. The germline V gene has CDR1 MNHNY and CDR2 SVGAGI (reference sequence). This CDR3 is 13 amino acids long. The CDR3 nucleotides are TGTGCCAGCAGTCGGATCCCGAGAGAGACCCAGTACTTC. Protein: CASSRIPRETQYF.

The CDR3 DNA reads TGTGCCAGCAGCCAGTCGGACAGGGTCAACACTGAAGCTTTCTTT. Protein sequence: CASSQSDRVNTEAFF. The chain uses TRBV28 and TRBJ1-1; 8 bases are a match to TRBD1. J lost 2 bases, V lost 6 bases, and 8 bases had no gene match. Germline CDR1 reads MDHEN; CDR2 reads SYDVKM. The CDR3 is 15 residues long.

This chain connects TRBV25-1 to TRBJ2-2; tentatively, D is TRBD1 or TRBD2 (6 bases each). Trimming took off 4 bases at V and 4 bases at J, with 10 bases between the two ends. Germline loops: CDR1 MGHDK, CDR2 SYGVNS. The CDR3 totals 14 residues. The CDR3 sequence is CASSAPGATGELFF. The CDR3 DNA reads as TGTGCCAGCAGTGCCCCGGGGGCCACCGGGGAGCTGTTTTTT.

This clonotype was detected many times. The gene calls are TRBV9 and TRBJ2-1; perhaps TRBD1 as D (6 bases). This CDR3 contains 15 residues. V was shortened by 0 bases and J by 0 bases, with 7 bases between the two germline ends. Germline CDR1 SGDLS, CDR2 YYNGEE. The CDR3 DNA sequence: TGTGCCAGCAGCGTAGAGGGGGACTCCTACAATGAGCAGTTCTTC. As protein: CASSVEGDSYNEQFF. The complete variable domain, with remaining parts taken from reference TRBV9 and TRBJ2-1, reads DSGVTQTPKHLITATGQRVTLRCSPRSGDLSVYWYQQSLDQGLQFLIQYYNGEERAKGNILERFSAQQFPDLHSELNLSSLELGDSALYFCASSVEGDSYNEQFFGPGTRLTVL.

Ten or more counts support this clonotype. The chain employs TRBV7-2 and TRBJ2-7; the match to TRBD1 covers 8 bases. Germline values: CDR1 SGHTA, CDR2 FQGNSA. Germline trimming cut 2 bases from V and 5 bases from J; bases unmatched to any gene: 8. The CDR3 spans 15 residues. The chain's CDR3 is CASSLHRQGRNEQYF. Here the CDR3 DNA reads TGTGCCAGCAGCTTACACCGACAGGGGAGGAACGAGCAGTACTTC.

The V gene is TRBV7-2, the J gene TRBJ1-2, with unresolved D. The CDR3 has 14 amino acids. Germline CDR1 SGHTA, CDR2 FQGNSA. The V and J ends lost 1 base and 1 base respectively, with 7 bases between them. In DNA, the CDR3 is TGTGCCAGCAGCTTAGAGGCCCTTAACTATGGCTACACCTTC. Amino acid sequence: CASSLEALNYGYTF.

This clonotype was seen many times. This rearrangement joins TRBV5-5 to TRBJ2-3; D could derive from TRBD1 or TRBD2 (5 bases each). V lost 4 bases, J lost 0 bases, and 9 bases lay in between. This CDR3 is 14 amino acids long. Germline V gene lookup returns CDR1 SGHKS and CDR2 YYEKEE (reference sequence). The CDR3 reads CASSTGTSTDTQYF. CDR3 sequence (DNA): TGTGCCAGCAGCACCGGGACCAGCACAGATACGCAGTATTTT.

The V and J genes are TRBV6-2 or TRBV6-3 and TRBJ2-6; D is unresolved. Germline-derived CDR1 and CDR2 are MNHEY and SVGEGT. This CDR3 is built from 17 residues. V lost 6 bases to trimming and J lost 4 bases, with 19 bases between them. CDR3 coding DNA: TGTGCCAGCAGATCCCCAAGGATACCCTCGGGGGCCAACGTCCTGACTTTC. It specifies CASRSPRIPSGANVLTF.

This clonotype has ten or more counts. The rearrangement links TRBV19 to TRBJ2-7; either TRBD1 or TRBD2 may fit D (6 bases each). CDR1 LNHDA and CDR2 SQIVND come from the germline V gene (reference sequence). Trimming removed 2 bases from V and 5 bases from J, with 16 bases in between. The CDR3 consists of 15 residues. The CDR3 spells CASSILGGAKDEQYF. CDR3 DNA: TGTGCCAGTAGTATACTCGGGGGCGCAAAGGACGAGCAGTACTTC.

Comment on this clonotype: A much more abundant neighbour one base away suggests this may be a read error. The V gene is TRBV6-5, the J gene TRBJ2-3; 9 nucleotides match TRBD2. This CDR3 contains 13 residues. Germline CDR1 is MNHEY and CDR2 is SVGAGI. The CDR3 region has the DNA TGTGCCATCAGTTATAGCGGGGGATATACGCAGTATTTT. It yields the protein CAISYSGGYTQYF.

The chain links TRBV30 to TRBJ2-5; D gene uncertain. CDR3 size: 14 residues. Germline V gene lookup returns CDR1 GTSNPN and CDR2 SVGIG (reference sequence). V lost 2 bases, J lost 11 bases, and 21 bases lay in between. The CDR3 region is CAWSKGIVLGEQYF. CDR3 nucleotide sequence: TGTGCCTGGAGTAAGGGCATCGTTTTGGGTGAGCAGTACTTC.

The sample holds many counts of this clonotype. The chain has TRBV20-1 and TRBJ2-1; 10 positions match TRBD2. Germline V gene sequence: CDR1 DFQATT, CDR2 SNEGSKA (reference sequence). The CDR3 loop spans 16 amino acids. V was clipped by 0 bases and J by 4 bases; unmatched bases: 6. CDR3 protein: CSARDPVLAGYNEQFF. The CDR3 region has the DNA TGCAGTGCTAGAGATCCGGTACTAGCGGGGTACAATGAGCAGTTCTTC.

There are a few counts of this clonotype. The chain is built from TRBV9 and TRBJ1-5, with D hard to call. V gave up 0 bases and J gave up 4 bases, with 11 bases separating them. Germline V lookup: CDR1 SGDLS, CDR2 YYNGEE. The CDR3 loop spans 15 amino acids. CDR3 in DNA: TGTGCCAGCAGCGTAGACCTCAGTTCAAATCAGCCCCAGCATTTT. Translated, it gives CASSVDLSSNQPQHF.

This clonotype came up a few times. A much larger clone sits a single nucleotide away, making a read error possible. J is TRBJ2-1 and V is TRBV7-3; unclear D gene. The CDR3 runs 16 residues. CDR1 SGHTA and CDR2 FQGTGA come from the germline V gene. The V end lost 1 base, the J end lost 8 bases, and 18 bases lay between the germline ends. CDR3 sequence: CASSLRTSDGHDEQFF. In DNA, the CDR3 is TGTGCCAGCAGCTTAAGGACCTCAGACGGCCACGATGAGCAGTTCTTC.

This clonotype was seen at least ten times. This sequence joins TRBV7-2 and TRBJ2-5; D is undetermined. Germline lookup yields CDR1 SGHTA and CDR2 FQGNSA. V was shortened by 2 bases and J by 1 base, with 8 bases between the two germline ends. The CDR3 consists of 14 residues. The CDR3 here is CASSLRTAQETQYF. DNA of the CDR3: TGTGCCAGCAGCTTAAGAACAGCCCAAGAGACCCAGTACTTC.

This clonotype appeared a single time. The chain carries TRBV10-1 and TRBJ2-1; D ambiguous. Germline CDR1 is WNHNN and CDR2 is SYGVQD (reference sequence). The length of the CDR3 is 13 residues. V was cut by 3 bases and J by 6 bases, with 9 bases left in between. Here the CDR3 DNA reads TGCGCCAGCAGTGATTTGGTCAGCAATGAGCAGTTCTTC. Its translation: CASSDLVSNEQFF.